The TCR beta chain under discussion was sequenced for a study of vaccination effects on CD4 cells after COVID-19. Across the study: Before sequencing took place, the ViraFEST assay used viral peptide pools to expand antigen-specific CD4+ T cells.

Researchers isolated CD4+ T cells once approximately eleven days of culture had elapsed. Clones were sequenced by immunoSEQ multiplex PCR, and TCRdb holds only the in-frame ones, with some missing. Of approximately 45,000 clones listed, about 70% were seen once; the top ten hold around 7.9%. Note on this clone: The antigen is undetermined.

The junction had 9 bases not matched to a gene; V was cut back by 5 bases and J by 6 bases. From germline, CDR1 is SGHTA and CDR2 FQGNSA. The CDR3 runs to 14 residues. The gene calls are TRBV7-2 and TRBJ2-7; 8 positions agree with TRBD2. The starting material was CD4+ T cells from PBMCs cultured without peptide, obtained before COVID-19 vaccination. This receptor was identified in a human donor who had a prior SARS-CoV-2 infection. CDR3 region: CASSPRGGLGEQYF. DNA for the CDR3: TGTGCCAGCAGCCCCCGGGGGGGTTTAGGCGAGCAGTACTTC.